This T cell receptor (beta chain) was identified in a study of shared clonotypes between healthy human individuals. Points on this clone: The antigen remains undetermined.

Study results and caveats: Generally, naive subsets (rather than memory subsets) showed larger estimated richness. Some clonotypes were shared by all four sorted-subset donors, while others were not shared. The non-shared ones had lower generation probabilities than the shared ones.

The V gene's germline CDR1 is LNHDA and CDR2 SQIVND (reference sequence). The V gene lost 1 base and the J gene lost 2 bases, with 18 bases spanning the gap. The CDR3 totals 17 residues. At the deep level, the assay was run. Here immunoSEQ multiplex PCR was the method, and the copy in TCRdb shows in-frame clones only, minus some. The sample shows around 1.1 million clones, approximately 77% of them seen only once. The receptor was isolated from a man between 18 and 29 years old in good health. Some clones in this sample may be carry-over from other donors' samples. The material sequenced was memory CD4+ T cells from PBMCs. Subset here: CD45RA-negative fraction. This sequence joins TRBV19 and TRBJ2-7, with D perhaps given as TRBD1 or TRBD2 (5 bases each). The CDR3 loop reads CASSIGPPGRTTYEQYF. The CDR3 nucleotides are TGTGCCAGTAGTATAGGCCCCCCGGGACGGACCACCTACGAGCAGTACTTC.